The clone carrying this TCR beta chain was observed a few times. This sample is drawn from a study of beta chain features in type 1 diabetes. The CDR3 consists of 15 residues. Trimming removed 2 bases from V and 2 bases from J, with 13 bases in between. Germline lookup yields CDR1 SGHNT and CDR2 YENEEA. Expressed TCRB transcripts were sequenced after all isolated RNA was converted to cDNA. TCRdb's copy holds only in-frame clones and misses some; the assay was immunoSEQ multiplex PCR. This sample has around 15,000 clones, with less than 60% found just once. This sequence was found in a woman in her late teens or twenties in good health. What was sequenced was stem cell memory CD4+ T cells from blood. The chain combines TRBV11-3 with TRBJ2-7, with D maybe TRBD2 (5 bases). CDR3 sequence: CASSLYGGSAYEQYF. In DNA form, the CDR3 reads TGTGCCAGCAGCTTATACGGAGGATCTGCCTACGAGCAGTACTTC.